This TCR beta chain comes out of a study of cytomegalovirus exposure and HLA in healthy donors. This clone was observed a handful of times. Its antigen is not known. The germline CDR1 and CDR2 sequences are LNHDA and SQIVND (reference sequence). The CDR3 length is 14 residues. V gave up 3 bases and J gave up 8 bases; unmatched junction bases: 8. Study-wide points: Despite most TCR sequences being rare, some public TCRs occurred in many donors. A later analysis appeared to link common viral pathogens to several of the most significant clusters. With further analysis later on, most CMV-associated TCR beta chains appeared HLA-restricted. Earlier analysis found most TCR beta V segments productive about 87% or about 30% of the time.

The PCR contained 60 Vbeta and 13 Jbeta primers. This table comes from immunoSEQ multiplex PCR, and its TCRdb copy is limited to in-frame clones, with some not included. The data contain tens of thousands of clones, about 73% of them singletons. The sequencing sample was made of PBMCs. The rearrangement links TRBV19 to TRBJ1-2; 8 nucleotides match TRBD1. The sequence was collected from a woman in her 50s in good health and CMV-seropositive. Written as DNA, the CDR3 is TGTGCCAGTAGTATGGGACAGGCCTCTAAGGGCTACACCTTC. Amino acid sequence: CASSMGQASKGYTF.